These 10 T cell receptor beta chains share one sample of origin, sequenced in a study of blood T cell repertoires in COVID-19. Sequencing was performed with immunoSEQ multiplex PCR; in TCRdb, only in-frame clones are kept and a portion is missing. The data hold approximately 29,000 clones, with 55% to 75% observed a single time. Sequences were obtained from peripheral blood. Receptors originate from a boy aged 2 to 10 with active or convalescent COVID-19.

The CDR3 DNA is TGTGCCACCAGCAGAGAGACTAGTGCAGATACGCAGTATTTT. Translation gives CATSRETSADTQYF. V usage is TRBV15 and J usage is TRBJ2-3; maybe TRBD2 (6 bases). The CDR3 has 14 residues. Looked up from germline, CDR1 is LNHNV and CDR2 is YYDKDF (reference sequence). The ends were cut back, 0 bases at V and 4 bases at J, with 8 bases in the middle.

This clone was recorded once. V gene TRBV11-2 combines with J gene TRBJ2-7, with 8 positions matching TRBD2. The ends lost 3 bases at V and 0 bases at J; junction bases unmatched: 13. The CDR3 spans 18 residues. Germline assignment: CDR1 SGHAT and CDR2 FQNNGV. The CDR3 DNA sequence: TGTGCCAGCAGCTTCAATCACGCGGGAGGCCGAAGCTCCTACGAGCAGTACTTC. It yields the protein CASSFNHAGGRSSYEQYF.

The chain links TRBV7-2 to TRBJ2-2; D might be TRBD2 (6 bases). The CDR3 is 16 amino acids. V lost 3 bases and J lost 1, with 12 bases in between. CDR1 SGHTA and CDR2 FQGNSA come from the germline V gene. In DNA, the CDR3 is TGTGCCAGCAGCTTCCAGGCGGGATTGAACACCGGGGAGCTGTTTTTT. Protein product: CASSFQAGLNTGELFF.

J is TRBJ2-1 and V is TRBV7-8; 11 bases align to TRBD2. The V and J ends lost 5 bases and 6 bases, in that order; junction bases with no gene match: 3. Germline-derived CDR1 and CDR2 are SGHVS and FQNEAQ. The CDR3 loop spans 14 amino acids. The CDR3 region is CASSALAGGNEQFF. CDR3 sequence (DNA): TGTGCCAGCAGCGCTCTAGCGGGAGGCAATGAGCAGTTCTTC.

The table lists this clone with a few counts. The V and J genes are TRBV6-6 and TRBJ2-7; 10 nucleotides line up with TRBD1. Germline trimming cut 6 bases from V and 5 bases from J; bases unmatched to any gene: 7. This CDR3 is built from 14 residues. In germline, CDR1 is MNHNY, CDR2 SVGAGI (reference sequence). Here the CDR3 DNA reads TGTGCCAGCAGCCCGGGACAGGGGATCCACGAGCAGTACGTC. It specifies CASSPGQGIHEQYV.

The chain combines TRBV7-8 with TRBJ2-1; 11 positions agree with TRBD2. Unmatched junction bases numbered 10, after V lost 4 bases and J lost 8 bases. This CDR3 is 16 amino acids long. In germline, CDR1 is SGHVS, CDR2 FQNEAQ. This CDR3 is CASSSLAGGRRDEQFF. As DNA, the CDR3 is TGTGCCAGCAGCTCCTTAGCGGGGGGGCGAAGGGATGAGCAGTTCTTC.

This clone appeared a few times. The V call is TRBV6-5, the J call TRBJ1-2, with a weak D call TRBD1 (5 bases). Germline loops: CDR1 MNHEY, CDR2 SVGAGI. Trimming took off 8 bases at V and 0 bases at J, with 10 bases between the two ends. The CDR3 has 13 residues. CDR3 DNA sequence: TGTGCCAGCGGCAGGGCGGCTAACTATGGCTACACCTTC. Translation gives CASGRAANYGYTF.

V and J are TRBV7-9 and TRBJ1-1; 9 bases match TRBD1. Unmatched junction bases numbered 9, after V lost 5 bases and J lost 2 bases. CDR3 length: 16 amino acids. CDR1 and CDR2 from the germline V gene are SEHNR and FQNEAQ (reference sequence). The CDR3 reads CASSPFRTGDNTEAFF. In DNA form, the CDR3 reads TGTGCCAGCAGCCCCTTTAGGACAGGGGATAACACTGAAGCTTTCTTT. Full variable domain (remainder filled in from reference TRBV7-9 and TRBJ1-1): DTGVSQNPRHKITKRGQNVTFRCDPISEHNRLYWYRQTLGQGPEFLTYFQNEAQLEKSRLLSDRFSAERPKGSFSTLEIQRTEQGDSAMYLCASSPFRTGDNTEAFFGQGTRLTVV.

This rearrangement joins TRBV4-1 to TRBJ2-5; 11 bases are a match to TRBD2. The V gene end was trimmed by 1 base and the J gene end by 5 bases; junction bases not matched to a gene: 9. Germline-derived CDR1 and CDR2 are MGHRA and YSYEKL. The CDR3 is 17 amino acids. Here the CDR3 DNA reads TGCGCCAGCAGCCAAGGGAAACTAGCGGGAGTTAGGGAGACCCAGTACTTC. Translated: CASSQGKLAGVRETQYF.

The V and J genes are TRBV19 and TRBJ1-5; D uncertain. The ends were cut back, 7 bases at V and 1 base at J, with 8 bases in the middle. Germline V gives CDR1 LNHDA, CDR2 SQIVND (reference sequence). The CDR3 contains 13 residues. CDR3 sequence: CASTHGSNQPQHF. For the CDR3, the DNA is TGTGCCAGTACCCATGGCAGCAATCAGCCCCAGCATTTT.